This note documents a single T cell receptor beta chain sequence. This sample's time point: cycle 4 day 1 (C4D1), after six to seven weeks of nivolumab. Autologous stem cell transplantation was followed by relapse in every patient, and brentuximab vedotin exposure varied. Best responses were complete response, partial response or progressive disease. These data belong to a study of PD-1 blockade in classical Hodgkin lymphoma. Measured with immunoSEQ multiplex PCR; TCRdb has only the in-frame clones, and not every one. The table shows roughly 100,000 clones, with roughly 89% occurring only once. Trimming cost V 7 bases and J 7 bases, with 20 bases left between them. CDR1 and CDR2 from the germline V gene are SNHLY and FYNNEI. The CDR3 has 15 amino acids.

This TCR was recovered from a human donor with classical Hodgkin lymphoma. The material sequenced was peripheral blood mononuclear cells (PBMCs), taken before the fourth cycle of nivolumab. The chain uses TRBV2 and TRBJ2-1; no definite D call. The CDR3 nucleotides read TGTGCCAGCATTCGTTCCGTAGATGGGCGGAATGAGCAGTTCTTC. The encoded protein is CASIRSVDGRNEQFF.